A single T cell receptor (beta chain) is shown here with its context. CDR1 is SGHKS, CDR2 YYEKEE, per germline (reference sequence). Trimming cost V 6 bases and J 2 bases, with 12 bases left between them. The CDR3 totals 13 residues. This record belongs to a study of PD-L1 blockade in urothelial cancer. The wider study: Men with urothelial cancer arising in the bladder made up about nine tenths of the roughly 29 patients.

The data were produced by immunoSEQ multiplex PCR, yet TCRdb's version contains in-frame clones alone and is incomplete. This sample has about 74,000 clones; about 90% occur once, and the top ten carry roughly 4.7%. Regarding time point: pretreatment peripheral blood. Locally advanced or metastatic urothelial carcinoma affected the patients. Sequenced material: PBMCs, taken around atezolizumab (anti-PD-L1) treatment. The clonotype comes from a man between 65 and 80 years old with urothelial cancer. The chain joins TRBV5-5 to TRBJ2-7; D is perhaps TRBD2 (6 bases). CDR3 in amino acids: CASNPGVAYEQYF. The CDR3 DNA reads TGTGCCAGCAACCCGGGGGTGGCCTACGAGCAGTACTTC. The full variable domain, rest sourced from reference TRBV5-5 and TRBJ2-7, is DAGVTQSPTHLIKTRGQQVTLRCSPISGHKSVSWYQQVLGQGPQFIFQYYEKEERGRGNFPDRFSARQFPNYSSELNVNALLLGDSALYLCASNPGVAYEQYFGPGTRLTVT.